This TCR beta chain originates from a study of cytomegalovirus exposure and HLA in healthy donors. Study-level results: Most subjects' HLA-A and HLA-B alleles were reportedly predicted from TCR beta sequences. Follow-up analysis later connected one missense variant in DCLRE1C with trimming of TCR beta V- and J-genes. DRB1 had the most TCR associations and HLA-C the fewest, a later analysis found, with rates varying by HLA locus. The study recorded 150 to 200 TCR beta chains that were cytomegalovirus-associated.

Trimming removed 0 bases from V and 4 bases from J; junction bases left unmatched: 7. The CDR3 sequence is 16 residues long. Germline-derived CDR1 and CDR2 are SGHRS and YFSETQ. As concerns this clone: Its antigen is unknown.

The study ran its PCR with 60 Vbeta and 13 Jbeta primers. The protocol was immunoSEQ multiplex PCR, while the TCRdb copy is restricted to in-frame clones and leaves out a portion. The data hold under 150,000 clones, with roughly 68% observed a single time. The sequencing input was PBMCs. The chain links TRBV5-1 to TRBJ2-5; 9 bases fit TRBD1. The source is a man in his 60s in good health and CMV-seronegative. The CDR3 DNA reads TGCGCCAGCAGCTTGGGGGGACAGGGAGGTCGAGAGACCCAGTACTTC. This sequence encodes CASSLGGQGGRETQYF.